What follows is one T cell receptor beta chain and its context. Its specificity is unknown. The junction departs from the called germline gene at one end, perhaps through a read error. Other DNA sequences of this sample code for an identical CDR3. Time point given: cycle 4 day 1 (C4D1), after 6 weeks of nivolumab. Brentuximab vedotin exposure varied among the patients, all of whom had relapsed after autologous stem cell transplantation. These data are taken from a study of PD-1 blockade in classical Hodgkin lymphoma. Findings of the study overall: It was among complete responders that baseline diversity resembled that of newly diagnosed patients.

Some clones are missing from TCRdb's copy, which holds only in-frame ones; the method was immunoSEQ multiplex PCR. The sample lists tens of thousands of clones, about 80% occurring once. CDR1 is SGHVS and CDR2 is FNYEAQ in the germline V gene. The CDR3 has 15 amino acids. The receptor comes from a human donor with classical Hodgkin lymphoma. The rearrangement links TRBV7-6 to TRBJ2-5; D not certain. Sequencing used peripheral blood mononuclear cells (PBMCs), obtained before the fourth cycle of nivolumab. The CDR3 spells CASSLDVSFQETQYF. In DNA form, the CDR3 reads TGCGCCAGCAGCTTAGACGTGTCTTTTCAAGAGACCCAGTACTTC.